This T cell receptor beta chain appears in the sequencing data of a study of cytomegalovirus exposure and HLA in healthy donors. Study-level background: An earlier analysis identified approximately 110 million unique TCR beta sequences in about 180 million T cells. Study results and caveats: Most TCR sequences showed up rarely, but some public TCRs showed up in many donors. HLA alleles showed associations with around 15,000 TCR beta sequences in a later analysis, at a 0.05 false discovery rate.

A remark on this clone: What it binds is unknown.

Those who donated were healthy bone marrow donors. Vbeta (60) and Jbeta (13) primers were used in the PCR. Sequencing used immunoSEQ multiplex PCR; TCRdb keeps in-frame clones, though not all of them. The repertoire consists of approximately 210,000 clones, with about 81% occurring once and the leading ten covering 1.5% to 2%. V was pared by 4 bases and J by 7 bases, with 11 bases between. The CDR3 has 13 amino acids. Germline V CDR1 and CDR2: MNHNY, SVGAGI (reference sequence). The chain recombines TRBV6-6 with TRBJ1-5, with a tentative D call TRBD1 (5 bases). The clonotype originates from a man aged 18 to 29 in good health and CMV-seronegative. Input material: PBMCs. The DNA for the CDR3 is TGTGCCAGCAGTTCCCAGGGAGGGCAGCCCCAGCATTTT. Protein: CASSSQGGQPQHF.